This is a list of T cell receptor beta chains from one sample in a study of T-cell memory formation after mild COVID-19. TCRdb recomputed calls from the 5' RACE reads with MiXCR, one row per CDR3 protein. The repertoire holds some 130,000 distinct CDR3 sequences, roughly 15% seen once, with approximately 15% in the top ten. Specimen: PBMCs or a T cell subset sorted from them (not recorded which). Receptors originate from an adult woman who had mild COVID-19 (a few samples of this study predate the infection). Cell type and time point are not known. Each CDR3 is given without its conserved first and last residue. Size values are once, few and many counts, or a class for expanded clones, and some rows have none.

J gene	V gene	clone size	CDR3 protein
TRBJ1-1	TRBV5-1	few	ASSSIGQNTEAF
TRBJ2-5	TRBV6-2/TRBV6-3	NA	ASSQTTFETQY
TRBJ2-7	TRBV12-3/TRBV12-4	NA	ASSLSGNSYEQY
TRBJ1-1	TRBV7-9	few	ASSPRDRTENTEAF
TRBJ2-2	TRBV3-1	many	ASSGAGLTAGELF
TRBJ2-1	TRBV7-9	few	ASSLGGLEQF
TRBJ2-5	TRBV2	few	ASTASGGAVQETQY
TRBJ2-2	TRBV5-1	few	ASSETLPNTGELF
TRBJ2-2	TRBV15	few	ATSSLGQGRNTGELF
TRBJ2-3	TRBV15	few	ATSRDLGDTRLDTQY
TRBJ1-1	TRBV7-9	few	ASGWPGATEAF
TRBJ2-2	TRBV7-9	NA	ATPPGYTGELF
TRBJ2-1	TRBV7-9	NA	ASSLVRAIEQF
TRBJ1-2	TRBV5-1	NA	ASSQDTTNYGYT
TRBJ1-1	TRBV5-1	few	ASSLEGQNTEAF
TRBJ2-3	TRBV4-1	few	ASSQDRIGSSTDTQY
TRBJ2-3	TRBV7-6	few	ASSQALDTQY
TRBJ2-7	TRBV12-3/TRBV12-4	NA	ASTTGQGEGYEQY
TRBJ2-6	TRBV7-2	few	ASRQGTTGANVLT
TRBJ2-6	TRBV3-1	few	ASSQATSGSGANVLT
TRBJ2-1	TRBV10-3	few	AISGGSGRFNEQF
TRBJ2-2	TRBV24-1	few	ATSTGLNTGELF
TRBJ2-2	TRBV4-1	few	ASSTRDRGPNTGELF
TRBJ2-7	TRBV7-2	few	ASSPLDYEQY
TRBJ2-1	TRBV18	NA	ASSPPSGSGEQF
TRBJ2-7	TRBV2	few	ASSEVMIYEQY
TRBJ2-5	TRBV12-3/TRBV12-4	few	ASSLRQEETQY
TRBJ2-7	TRBV2	NA	ASNRRPGTHEQY
TRBJ2-3	TRBV9	NA	ASSPDLSSGGARGQY
TRBJ1-4	TRBV20-1	NA	TGMGPMF
TRBJ2-7	TRBV4-2	NA	ASSQGARDSSYEQY
TRBJ2-1	TRBV19	few	ASVNWNEQF
TRBJ1-5	TRBV5-6	few	ASSVQWVSNQPQH
TRBJ2-3	TRBV9	few	ASSVTLRLAGGQGTDTQY
TRBJ2-1	TRBV9	few	ASSAGTGRNEQF
TRBJ1-5	TRBV4-1	many	ASRPNTYIGGKDQPQH